This TCR beta chain is drawn from a study of control samples from healthy donors and cancer patients. Sequencing was performed with immunoSEQ multiplex PCR; in TCRdb, only in-frame clones are kept and a portion is missing. The data contain some 120,000 clones, around 93% of them singletons. CDR1 is MNHNY and CDR2 is SVGAGI in the germline V gene (reference sequence). The CDR3 consists of 13 residues. V gave up 6 bases and J gave up 5 bases; unmatched junction bases: 5. The sequence was collected from a man between 18 and 29 years old in good health. Input material: blood. The chain recombines TRBV6-6 with TRBJ1-1; 8 bases line up with TRBD1. The DNA for the CDR3 is TGTGCCAGCAGGCAGGACAGGGTTACTGAAGCTTTCTTT. The encoded protein is CASRQDRVTEAFF.